The clone carrying this TCR beta chain was recorded a few times. The antigen remains unidentified. A universal primer site and UMIs were added as TCR cDNA was made by 5'RACE template switching. TCRdb independently ran MiXCR on the 5' RACE reads; one entry per CDR3 protein. This sample has roughly 330,000 distinct CDR3 sequences; roughly 4% occur once, and the top ten carry around 24%. The CDR3 is 15 amino acids. Germline V gene data show CDR1 as MNHEY and CDR2 as SVGAGI. The V end was cut by 0 bases, the J end by 6 bases, with 12 bases between. This sample is drawn from a study of T cells after yellow fever vaccination. The study, taken as a whole, reports: Booster sampling recovered most clones from primary vaccination (96% CD4, roughly 90% CD8). The secondary response was weaker, and its peak arrived faster, on day 5 versus 15. Repertoires obtained by FACS sorting could include abundant clonotypes that entered as contaminants from the bulk population.

The receptor's source is a man between 18 and 35 years old who received the YFV17D yellow fever vaccine. This sequence joins TRBV6-5 and TRBJ1-5; D not certain. Source: PBMCs, taken 5 days after the yellow fever booster vaccination. CDR3 nucleotides: TGTGCCAGCAGTTACTCGAATGCGGGCCTTCAGCCCCAGCATTTT. Translated: CASSYSNAGLQPQHF.